The 13 T cell receptor beta chains in this list originate from one sample, sequenced in a study of a mutant IDH1 vaccine in newly diagnosed glioma. Time point here: week 35, safety follow-up. Alongside topical imiquimod, each dose of vaccine comprised 300 ug of mutant IDH1 20-mer peptide. No antigens are known for them. Repertoires were generated with immunoSEQ multiplex PCR, while TCRdb's copy carries only in-frame clones and drops some. The sample consists of 30,000 to 40,000 clones, roughly 80% of them appearing once. Source: PBMCs, taken from a glioma patient whose treatment included an IDH1 peptide vaccine. These receptors were obtained from a woman aged 18-29 years with glioma.

V is TRBV7-9 and J is TRBJ1-2; the D gene is possibly TRBD1 (5 bases). This CDR3 spans 15 amino acids. The germline V and J ends were trimmed by 2 bases and 0 bases, with 10 bases remaining between them. Germline lookup yields CDR1 SEHNR and CDR2 FQNEAQ (reference sequence). Here the CDR3 reads CASSLPGQTNYGYTF. CDR3 sequence (DNA): TGTGCCAGCAGCTTACCCGGACAAACTAACTATGGCTACACCTTC.

This chain links TRBV6-1 with TRBJ2-7; TRBD1 matches at 8 bases. With V trimmed by 3 bases and J by 3 bases, 7 bases remained unmatched. Germline CDR1 MNHNS, CDR2 SASEGT. CDR3 length: 15 amino acids. Written as DNA, the CDR3 is TGTGCCAGCAGTGAGCTAGGACAGGGTTTCTACGAGCAGTACTTC. Translation: CASSELGQGFYEQYF.

The V gene is TRBV5-1, the J gene TRBJ2-2, with D perhaps matching TRBD2 (5 bases). Germline CDR1 SGHRS, CDR2 YFSETQ. The CDR3 sequence is 14 residues long. V shed 0 bases and J shed 6 bases, with 9 bases lying between them. CDR3 residues: CASSLVPGAGELFF. The CDR3 coding sequence is TGCGCCAGCAGCTTGGTACCCGGGGCCGGGGAGCTGTTTTTT.

The CDR3 bases are TGCGCCAGCAGCCAAGGTCTAGCTAACTATGGCTACACCTTC. Translation gives CASSQGLANYGYTF. The V and J genes are TRBV4-1 and TRBJ1-2; no definite D call. This CDR3 spans 14 amino acids. Trimming cost V 1 base and J 0 bases, with 6 bases left between them. The germline V gene has CDR1 MGHRA and CDR2 YSYEKL.

This clone was seen only once. The chain employs TRBV14 and TRBJ2-1; weak D call: TRBD1 (6 bases). The germline CDR1 and CDR2 sequences are SGHDN and FVKESK. The V gene lost 3 bases and the J gene lost 4 bases, with 16 bases spanning the gap. The CDR3 covers 16 residues. The CDR3 protein is CASSHLHEDRYNEQFF. The CDR3 DNA is TGTGCCAGCAGCCACCTACATGAGGACAGATACAATGAGCAGTTCTTC.

V gene TRBV2 combines with J gene TRBJ1-5; D remains ambiguous. The CDR3 covers 16 residues. V was cut by 4 bases and J by 2 bases, with 15 bases left in between. The germline CDR1 and CDR2 sequences are SNHLY and FYNNEI. CDR3 region: CASSVLGITGNQPQHF. The DNA of the CDR3 is TGTGCCAGCAGTGTACTGGGTATTACGGGCAATCAGCCCCAGCATTTT.

V usage is TRBV2 and J usage is TRBJ2-7; 9 positions match TRBD2. The CDR3 is 17 amino acids. V shed 3 bases, J shed 3 bases, and the junction held 12 bases outside the gene matches. Germline V lookup: CDR1 SNHLY, CDR2 FYNNEI. The CDR3 spells CASSEGASGDPHYEQYF. CDR3 bases: TGTGCCAGCAGTGAGGGGGCTAGCGGGGACCCCCACTACGAGCAGTACTTC.

The chain recombines TRBV4-3 with TRBJ2-7; weak D call: TRBD1 (6 bases). Germline-derived CDR1 and CDR2 are LGHNA and YSLEER. This CDR3 comprises 14 residues. The V end was cut by 1 base, the J end by 4 bases, with 11 bases between. For the CDR3, the DNA is TGCGCCAGCAGCCAAGGCACAGGGAAGTACGAGCAGTACTTC. Amino acid sequence: CASSQGTGKYEQYF.

The chain employs TRBV6-6 and TRBJ2-7; 8 nucleotides align to TRBD1. V trimming: 6 bases; J trimming: 3 bases; junction bases outside the gene matches: 7. The CDR3 is 14 residues long. Germline CDR1 and CDR2: MNHNY and SVGAGI (reference sequence). The CDR3 is CASSNPDRDYEQYF. The CDR3 DNA reads TGTGCCAGCAGCAACCCGGACAGGGACTACGAGCAGTACTTC.

V gene TRBV5-1 combines with J gene TRBJ2-3; no reliable D call. This CDR3 spans 16 amino acids. CDR1 is SGHRS and CDR2 is YFSETQ in the germline V gene. V shed 0 bases and J shed 0 bases, with 11 bases lying between them. CDR3 nucleotides: TGCGCCAGCAGCTTGGTTAGCTCTACTAGCACAGATACGCAGTATTTT. Amino acid sequence: CASSLVSSTSTDTQYF. Drawing the rest from reference TRBV5-1 and TRBJ2-3, the complete variable domain is KAGVTQTPRYLIKTRGQQVTLSCSPISGHRSVSWYQQTPGQGLQFLFEYFSETQRNKGNFPGRFSGRQFSNSRSEMNVSTLELGDSALYLCASSLVSSTSTDTQYFGPGTRLTVL.

This rearrangement joins TRBV10-3 to TRBJ2-1; D gene uncertain. Germline V gene lookup returns CDR1 ENHRY and CDR2 SYGVKD. The CDR3 extends over 13 amino acids. V lost 2 bases to trimming and J lost 9 bases, with 11 bases between them. The CDR3 protein is CAISEPQRAEQFF. CDR3 sequence (DNA): TGTGCCATCAGTGAGCCCCAGAGAGCTGAGCAGTTCTTC.

The rearrangement joins TRBV6-4 to TRBJ2-1; TRBD1 is a possible D gene (7 bases). The CDR3 loop spans 13 amino acids. V was cut by 2 bases and J by 8 bases, with 10 bases left in between. The germline V gene has CDR1 MRHNA and CDR2 SNTAGT. CDR3 sequence: CASSDGGGYEQFF. CDR3 bases: TGTGCCAGCAGTGACGGAGGGGGCTATGAGCAGTTCTTC.

This rearrangement joins TRBV25-1 to TRBJ1-2; D unclear. CDR1 and CDR2 (germline): MGHDK, SYGVNS. The CDR3 is made up of 11 amino acids. V dropped 7 bases and J dropped 7 bases, with 10 bases sitting between them. CDR3 in amino acids: CASMGPGGYTF. For the CDR3, the DNA is TGTGCCAGCATGGGCCCGGGTGGCTACACCTTC.